These 21 T cell receptor beta chains share one sample of origin, sequenced in a study of Graves' ophthalmopathy and Graves' hyperthyroidism. Amplified TCR beta CDR3 regions were obtained using RNA transcripts as template. Amplification began with first-round RT-PCR using HTBI primers, then second-round multiplex PCR was performed. TCRdb re-analysed the multiplex PCR reads in MiXCR, keeping a single row per CDR3 protein. Counted here are around 400,000 distinct CDR3 sequences, over 20% occurring once; the ten biggest clones make up roughly 3.2%. Sequencing was carried out using peripheral blood. The receptors were sampled from a woman aged 18-30 years with stable Graves' hyperthyroidism.

The genes are TRBV20-1 and TRBJ2-5; a possible D gene is TRBD2 (5 bases). V was cut by 0 bases and J by 1 base, with 12 bases left in between. CDR3 size: 15 residues. Germline CDR1 reads DFQATT; CDR2 reads SNEGSKA (reference sequence). The CDR3 protein is CSARDMVEAQETQYF. For the CDR3, the DNA is TGCAGTGCTAGAGATATGGTGGAGGCCCAAGAGACCCAGTACTTC.

The chain has TRBV2 and TRBJ2-5; maybe TRBD1 (6 bases). The V end was cut by 11 bases, the J end by 5 bases, with 15 bases between. The CDR3 is made up of 12 amino acids. The germline gives CDR1 SNHLY, CDR2 FYNNEI. CDR3 DNA sequence: TGTGCCGGCTCACAGGGTTCCGAGACCCAGTACTTC. This sequence encodes CAGSQGSETQYF.

On this clonotype itself: An end of the junction does not agree with germline; a read error may underlie this. The chain recombines TRBV12-3 or TRBV12-4 with TRBJ1-5; D is undetermined. The CDR3 is made up of 15 amino acids. The CDR3 region has the DNA TGTGCCAGCAGTTTACGTGGGTGCAGCAATCAGCCTCAGCATTTT. It is translated as CASSLRGCSNQPQHF.

Ten or more counts support this clonotype. The chain links TRBV20-1 to TRBJ2-3; TRBD2 agrees at 12 bases. Germline trimming cut 4 bases from V and 3 bases from J; bases unmatched to any gene: 2. Germline lookup yields CDR1 DFQATT and CDR2 SNEGSKA (reference sequence). There are 14 residues in the CDR3. CDR3 coding DNA: TGCAGTGCTACTAGCGGGAGGGGGACAGATACGCAGTATTTT. Protein product: CSATSGRGTDTQYF.

This clonotype is a singleton in its sample. This chain uses TRBV28 with TRBJ2-4; 7 bases align to TRBD1. Germline V gene lookup returns CDR1 MDHEN and CDR2 SYDVKM. V lost 4 bases, J lost 0 bases, and 6 bases stayed unmatched. The CDR3 length is 16 residues. CDR3 sequence: CASSSGTVLAKNIQYF. In nucleotides, the CDR3 is TGTGCCAGCAGTTCAGGGACAGTTTTAGCCAAAAACATTCAGTACTTC.

The table lists this clonotype with many counts. The CDR3 DNA reads as TGTGCCAGCAGTGAATTTGTTGGAAGCGATGAAAAACTGTTTTTT. It specifies CASSEFVGSDEKLFF. The gene calls are TRBV25-1 and TRBJ1-4; D is unresolved. Trimming stripped 1 base from V and 6 bases from J, with 12 bases between. Per the germline V gene, CDR1 is MGHDK and CDR2 is SYGVNS. This CDR3 region has 15 residues.

This clonotype was counted at least ten times. The chain employs TRBV6-1 and TRBJ1-5, with a weak D call TRBD1 (5 bases). The CDR3 contains 15 residues. Germline V CDR1 and CDR2: MNHNS, SASEGT. V lost 0 bases, J lost 2 bases, and 8 bases lay in between. The CDR3: CASSEARRGNQPQHF. For the CDR3, the DNA is TGTGCCAGCAGTGAAGCGCGCAGGGGCAATCAGCCCCAGCATTTT.

This clonotype was recorded at least ten times. The V and J genes are TRBV6-1 and TRBJ1-6, with 7 bases aligning to TRBD1. The trim removed 5 bases at V and 3 bases at J, leaving 4 bases unmatched. Per the germline V gene, CDR1 is MNHNS and CDR2 is SASEGT. The CDR3 length is 15 residues. The CDR3 reads CASSRDRNYNSPLHF. The CDR3 DNA reads as TGTGCCAGCAGTCGGGACAGAAACTATAATTCACCCCTCCACTTT.

This clonotype was detected ten times or more. The chain combines TRBV5-1 with TRBJ2-2, with D unresolved. The germline V and J ends were trimmed by 7 bases and 0 bases, with 7 bases remaining between them. CDR3 length equals 13 residues. The germline V gene has CDR1 SGHRS and CDR2 YFSETQ. CDR3 protein: CASGSSNTGELFF. The CDR3, as DNA: TGCGCCAGCGGCTCCTCGAACACCGGGGAGCTGTTTTTT.

This clonotype was detected ten times or more. The chain recombines TRBV11-2 with TRBJ2-7; 7 bases are a match to TRBD1. CDR3 size: 15 residues. J lost 0 bases, V lost 4 bases, and 6 bases had no gene match. From germline, CDR1 is SGHAT and CDR2 FQNNGV. CDR3 residues: CASSSTRDSSYEQYF. The CDR3 DNA reads TGTGCCAGCAGCTCCACTAGGGACAGCTCCTACGAGCAGTACTTC.

Many counts were recorded for this clonotype. The genes are TRBV6-1 and TRBJ1-1; D call uncertain. This CDR3 has 14 residues. Germline V CDR1 and CDR2: MNHNS, SASEGT. V was clipped by 3 bases and J by 3 bases, with 11 bases between them. The CDR3 region is CASSDVVGYTEAFF. The CDR3 DNA is TGTGCCAGCAGTGATGTCGTGGGGTACACTGAAGCTTTCTTT.

The sample holds many counts of this clonotype. The chain employs TRBV5-1 and TRBJ2-5; no reliable D call. The CDR3 is 15 amino acids. Per the germline V gene, CDR1 is SGHRS and CDR2 is YFSETQ. V lost 1 base and J lost 5, with 15 bases in between. This CDR3 reads CASSLTASGGETQYF. The CDR3 bases are TGCGCCAGCAGCTTGACGGCATCGGGTGGGGAGACCCAGTACTTC.

This chain links TRBV20-1 with TRBJ1-3; no firm D call. Per germline, CDR1 DFQATT and CDR2 SNEGSKA (reference sequence). CDR3 length equals 11 residues. V lost 3 bases, J lost 12 bases, and 12 bases lay in between. CDR3 in amino acids: CSARVQAVIYF. The CDR3, as DNA: TGCAGTGCTAGGGTCCAGGCAGTCATATATTTT.

The J gene is TRBJ1-1, the V gene TRBV12-3 or TRBV12-4; TRBD1 agrees at 9 bases. V was pared by 6 bases and J by 6 bases, with 14 bases of the junction left unmatched. The CDR3 runs 16 residues. The CDR3 region has the DNA TGTGCCAGCAGGAATAAGGGACAGGGAATTATCCCTGAAGCTTTCTTT. Amino acids: CASRNKGQGIIPEAFF.

A few counts support this clonotype. The J gene is TRBJ2-6, the V gene TRBV19, with 7 nucleotides matching TRBD2. Losses at the gene ends were 3 bases for V and 0 bases for J; bases not matched to a gene: 5. This CDR3 contains 17 residues. The germline V gene encodes CDR1 LNHDA and CDR2 SQIVND (reference sequence). The CDR3 loop reads CASSMGSGLSGANVLTF. The DNA of the CDR3 is TGTGCCAGTAGTATGGGTAGCGGGCTCTCTGGGGCCAACGTCCTGACTTTC.

The chain recombines TRBV14 with TRBJ1-6; the D gene is possibly TRBD1 (5 bases). The CDR3 sequence is 14 residues long. V was pared by 0 bases and J by 13 bases, with 13 bases between. Germline assignment: CDR1 SGHDN and CDR2 FVKESK. CDR3 in DNA: TGTGCCAGCAGCCAAGATCGGATGGGGACGCCCCTCCACTTT. Encoded protein: CASSQDRMGTPLHF.

This clonotype was seen repeatedly, ten times or more. In DNA form, the CDR3 reads TGTGCCAGCAGCCAAGGGACCTTCTACGAGCAGTACTTC. It codes for CASSQGTFYEQYF. The genes are TRBV7-9 and TRBJ2-7; D tentatively fits TRBD1 or TRBD2 (5 bases each). Germline CDR1 SEHNR, CDR2 FQNEAQ (reference sequence). There are 13 residues in the CDR3. V was shortened by 5 bases and J by 3 bases, with 11 bases between the two germline ends.

This clonotype was observed at least ten times. The genes are TRBV2 and TRBJ1-2; TRBD1 might be the D (5 bases). The CDR3 has 14 residues. V was pared by 9 bases and J by 8 bases, with 22 bases between. CDR1 SNHLY and CDR2 FYNNEI come from the germline V gene. The CDR3 bases are TGTGCCAGTACCCCTATACTCTCAGGGAGCGGCTACACCTTC. Its protein product is CASTPILSGSGYTF. The full variable domain, its missing parts supplied by reference TRBV2 and TRBJ1-2, is EPEVTQTPSHQVTQMGQEVILRCVPISNHLYFYWYRQILGQKVEFLVSFYNNEISEKSEIFDDQFSVERPDGSNFTLKIRSTKLEDSAMYFCASTPILSGSGYTFGSGTRLTVV.

The table lists this clonotype with many counts. The chain combines TRBV7-8 with TRBJ2-2, with 10 bases fitting TRBD1. The trim removed 2 bases at V and 2 bases at J, leaving 5 bases unmatched. Germline CDR1 and CDR2: SGHVS and FQNEAQ. The CDR3 runs to 17 residues. CDR3 sequence (DNA): TGTGCCAGCAGCTTACGAGACAGGGGGCGTAACACCGGGGAGCTGTTTTTT. This sequence encodes CASSLRDRGRNTGELFF.

V usage is TRBV28 and J usage is TRBJ1-1; D gene uncertain. CDR1 and CDR2 from the germline V gene are MDHEN and SYDVKM. The CDR3 is made up of 12 amino acids. Trimming removed 3 bases from V and 6 bases from J, with 8 bases in between. As DNA, the CDR3 is TGTGCCAGCAGTTTCTCGGCAGCTGAAGCTTTCTTT. Encoded protein: CASSFSAAEAFF.

This clonotype was recorded many times. The rearrangement links TRBV10-3 to TRBJ2-2; D not resolved. The ends were cut back, 8 bases at V and 1 base at J, with 17 bases in the middle. Per the germline V gene, CDR1 is ENHRY and CDR2 is SYGVKD. CDR3 size: 16 residues. The CDR3 DNA follows: TGTGCCATCCAACCCCTCCGGACGGTGAACACCGGGGAGCTGTTTTTT. Translated: CAIQPLRTVNTGELFF.